Sequencing of this TCR beta chain was carried out in a study of blood T cell repertoires in COVID-19. V dropped 1 base and J dropped 0 bases, with 10 bases sitting between them. Germline V gives CDR1 SGHVS, CDR2 FNYEAQ. This CDR3 spans 15 amino acids. Clones were read by immunoSEQ multiplex PCR, and TCRdb kept only the in-frame ones, dropping some. Altogether around 140,000 clones are present, roughly 80% being singletons, with the ten largest covering approximately 1.5%. The receptor comes from a man aged 60 to 75 with acute or convalescent COVID-19. The V gene is TRBV7-6, the J gene TRBJ2-7, with D possibly matching TRBD1 (6 bases). Sequencing was carried out using peripheral blood. CDR3 coding DNA: TGTGCCAGCAGCTTAGGACAGGACGTCTCCTACGAGCAGTACTTC. Amino acids: CASSLGQDVSYEQYF.